The sequence of this TCR beta chain was determined in a study of blood T cell repertoires in COVID-19. Whole-study context: The origin of the acute and convalescent COVID-19 samples was the United States, Italy and Spain. The cDNA or gDNA used as material had been derived from T cells, B-cell-depleted T cells, or PBMCs.

The ends were cut back, 1 base at V and 0 bases at J, with 11 bases in the middle. Germline values: CDR1 SGDLS, CDR2 YYNGEE. The length of the CDR3 is 16 residues. In the source study's methods: Estimation of nucleated cell counts relied on the amplification of reference gene primers. The table came from immunoSEQ multiplex PCR; TCRdb's copy has only in-frame clones and leaves some out. V and J calls and clone size follow that table, whereas D and trimming were derived from the DNA. The data hold 94,000 or so clones, with approximately 80% observed a single time. Sequenced input: peripheral blood. This sequence originates from a man aged 60-69 years with acute or convalescent COVID-19. The chain uses TRBV9 and TRBJ1-3; tentatively, D is TRBD1 (6 bases). The CDR3 protein is CASSVTGSYSGNTIYF. The CDR3 nucleotides are TGTGCCAGCAGCGTAACAGGGTCCTACTCTGGAAACACCATATATTTT.